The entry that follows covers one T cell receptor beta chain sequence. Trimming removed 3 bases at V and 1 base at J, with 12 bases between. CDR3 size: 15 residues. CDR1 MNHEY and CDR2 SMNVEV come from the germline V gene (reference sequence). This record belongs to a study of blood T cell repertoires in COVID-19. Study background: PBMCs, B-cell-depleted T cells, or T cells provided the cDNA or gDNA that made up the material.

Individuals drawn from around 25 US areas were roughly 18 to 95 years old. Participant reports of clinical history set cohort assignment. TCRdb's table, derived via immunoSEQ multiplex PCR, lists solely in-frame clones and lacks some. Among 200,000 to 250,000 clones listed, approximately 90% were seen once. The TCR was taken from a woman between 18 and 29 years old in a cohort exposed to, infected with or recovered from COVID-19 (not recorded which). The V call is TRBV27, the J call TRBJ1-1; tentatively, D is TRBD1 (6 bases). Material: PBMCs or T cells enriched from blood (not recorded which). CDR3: CASSFRGAGNTEAFF. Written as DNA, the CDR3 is TGTGCCAGCAGTTTTCGGGGGGCTGGGAACACTGAAGCTTTCTTT.